The rows below give T cell receptor beta chains drawn from one sample of a study of blood T cell repertoires in COVID-19. Measured with immunoSEQ multiplex PCR; TCRdb has only the in-frame clones, and not every one. The table shows 95,000 to 110,000 clones, with roughly 90% occurring only once. Sequenced material: peripheral blood. Receptors were obtained from a human donor in a cohort sampled during active COVID-19. Both conserved end residues are part of each CDR3. D genes are given only for firm matches. Expanded clones are given a class, and other clones once, few, many or no size at all.

V gene	clone size	J gene	D gene	CDR3 DNA	CDR3 protein
TRBV29-1	-	TRBJ2-6	-	TGCAGCGTTGAAGAATCGGCGTCAGGCTCAGGGGCCAACGTCCTGACTTTC	CSVEESASGSGANVLTF
TRBV28	-	TRBJ2-4	TRBD2	TGTGCCAGCAGTCAGCTGACTAGCGGGTTAGCCAAAAACATTCAGTACTTC	CASSQLTSGLAKNIQYF
TRBV9	-	TRBJ2-5	-	TGTGCCAGCAGCCCGACCCCTAGCGAGACCCAGTACTTC	CASSPTPSETQYF
TRBV30	-	TRBJ1-2	-	TGTGCCTGGAGTGTAGGGGACTGGCGGAACTATGGCTACACCTTC	CAWSVGDWRNYGYTF
TRBV15	-	TRBJ2-1	-	TGCGCTATTGCCGGTAGCTCCTACAATGAGCAGTTCTTC	CAIAGSSYNEQFF
TRBV6-5	-	TRBJ1-6	-	TGTGCCAGCAGTTACACCGTCAGTACTAATTCACCCCTCCACTTT	CASSYTVSTNSPLHF
TRBV19	-	TRBJ2-2	-	TGTGCCAGTAGTATCGCCGGGATTCCGACCGGGGAGCTGTTTTTT	CASSIAGIPTGELFF
TRBV7-9	-	TRBJ1-2	-	TGTGCCAGCAGCCCCCCAGGGGATGGCTATGGCTACACCTTC	CASSPPGDGYGYTF
TRBV4-1	-	TRBJ2-7	-	TGCGCCAGCAGCTCCTCCCGAGGGAGCTCCTACGAGCAGTACTTC	CASSSSRGSSYEQYF
TRBV18	few	TRBJ1-4	TRBD1	TGTGCCAGCTCCATAGGGACAGAGACTAATGAAAAACTGTTTTTT	CASSIGTETNEKLFF
TRBV5-5	-	TRBJ1-6	-	TGTGCCAGCAGCGAAACCCTAGGGGGAGACGGGGTTTCACCCCTCCACTTT	CASSETLGGDGVSPLHF
TRBV4-1	-	TRBJ1-4	TRBD1	TGCGCCAGCAGCCAAGATGGCAGGCAGGGGGTTGAAAAACTGTTTTTT	CASSQDGRQGVEKLFF
TRBV5-1	once	TRBJ2-1	TRBD2	TGCGCCAGCAGCGCAAGCGGGAGGGGGTCCTACAATGAGCAGTTCTTC	CASSASGRGSYNEQFF
TRBV11-2	-	TRBJ2-5	-	TGTGCCAGCAGCGTTAACAGGGTTCAAGAGACCCAGTACTTC	CASSVNRVQETQYF
TRBV19	-	TRBJ2-1	-	TGTGCCAGTAGTATCAGCGTAAGCTCCTACAATGAGCAGTTCTTC	CASSISVSSYNEQFF
TRBV7-7	-	TRBJ2-7	TRBD1	TGTGCCAGCAGCTTAGTTGTGCCCTTTTCCGGGACAGGGGGCGACGAGCAGTACTTC	CASSLVVPFSGTGGDEQYF
TRBV2	-	TRBJ2-1	TRBD1	TGTGCCAGCAGTGTAGACAGGGGAAGGTCCTACAATGAGCAGTTCTTC	CASSVDRGRSYNEQFF
TRBV19	-	TRBJ1-6	-	TGTGCCAGCAGGGAGGGTAATTCACCCCTCCACTTT	CASREGNSPLHF
TRBV30	-	TRBJ1-1	TRBD1	TGTGCCTGGAGTGCCCGCCGACAGGGAATGCCTGAAGCTTTCTTT	CAWSARRQGMPEAFF
TRBV6-6	-	TRBJ2-3	-	TGTGCCAGCAAAAACTCTAACACAGATACGCAGTATTTT	CASKNSNTDTQYF
TRBV5-4	-	TRBJ2-1	TRBD2	TGTGCCAGCAGCCCCCGCGGAGTGGGGACTAGCGGGGGCCTCTACAATGAGCAGTTCTTC	CASSPRGVGTSGGLYNEQFF
TRBV19	few	TRBJ1-5	TRBD1	TGTGCCAGTAGTATAGGAGGGCAGGGGGCCGGGCCCCAGCATTTT	CASSIGGQGAGPQHF
TRBV27	-	TRBJ2-1	TRBD1	TGTGCCAGCAGAAGGGGGCAGCAGTCCTACAATGAGCAGTTCTTC	CASRRGQQSYNEQFF
TRBV5-4	-	TRBJ2-1	TRBD2	TGTGCCAGCAGCAAACCTAGCGGGGGGGCTGTTGAGCAGTTCTTC	CASSKPSGGAVEQFF
TRBV9	-	TRBJ2-3	-	TGTGCCAGCAGCTCGAGCGGGGATACGCAGTATTTT	CASSSSGDTQYF
TRBV11-2	-	TRBJ2-5	-	TGTGCCAGCAACGAGGCCGGGGGGACCCAGTACTTC	CASNEAGGTQYF
TRBV7-2	-	TRBJ2-3	TRBD2	TGTGCCAGCAGCTTAGTCAGCGGGAGCGGTGCAGATACGCAGTATTTT	CASSLVSGSGADTQYF
TRBV5-1	once	TRBJ2-3	-	TGCGCCAGCAGCTTTGAACAAGATACGCAGTATTTT	CASSFEQDTQYF
TRBV12-3/TRBV12-4	-	TRBJ2-7	-	TGTGCCAGCGGAGGCAGCTCCTACGAGCAGTACTTC	CASGGSSYEQYF
TRBV5-6	-	TRBJ2-7	TRBD1	TGTGCCAGCAGGCCGGGACAGGACCACTACGAGCAGTACTTC	CASRPGQDHYEQYF
TRBV14	-	TRBJ2-5	-	TGTGCCAGCAGCCCGAGGGCCCAAGAGACCCAGTACTTC	CASSPRAQETQYF
TRBV2	-	TRBJ2-5	TRBD1	TGTGCCAGCAGTAGGGACAGGGGAGAGACCCAGTACTTC	CASSRDRGETQYF
TRBV5-4	-	TRBJ2-2	TRBD1	TGTGCCAGCAGCTTCACAACAGGGGATTCCGGGGAGCTGTTTTTT	CASSFTTGDSGELFF
TRBV9	-	TRBJ1-6	-	TGTGCCAGCAGCGTAGAGGGGGGGACGGGGAATTCACCCCTCCACTTT	CASSVEGGTGNSPLHF
TRBV18	-	TRBJ1-6	-	TGTGCCAGCTCACCGTCAGGGGAATCACCCCTCCACTTT	CASSPSGESPLHF
TRBV19	-	TRBJ2-1	TRBD1	TGTGCCAGTAGTATTGGACAGGCCTACAATGAGCAGTTCTTC	CASSIGQAYNEQFF
TRBV11-2	-	TRBJ2-7	-	TGTGCCAGCAGCTCCACATCTCAAGCCTACGAGCAGTACTTC	CASSSTSQAYEQYF
TRBV18	-	TRBJ1-3	-	TGTGCCAGCCGCACAGGGATCTCTGGAAACACCATATATTTT	CASRTGISGNTIYF
TRBV28	-	TRBJ2-1	-	TGTGCCTTAAGCGGAACCAGCTCCTACAATGAGCAGTTCTTC	CALSGTSSYNEQFF
TRBV6-6	-	TRBJ2-1	-	TGTGCCAGCAGTCATACTAGATACAATGAGCAGTTCTTC	CASSHTRYNEQFF
TRBV6-5	-	TRBJ2-7	TRBD1	TGTGCCAGCAGTTCTAAGGGACAGAAGACCGAGCAGTACTTC	CASSSKGQKTEQYF
TRBV11-1	once	TRBJ1-2	TRBD1	TGTGCCAGCAGCTTCGGACAGGGAGGCCATGGCTACACCTTC	CASSFGQGGHGYTF